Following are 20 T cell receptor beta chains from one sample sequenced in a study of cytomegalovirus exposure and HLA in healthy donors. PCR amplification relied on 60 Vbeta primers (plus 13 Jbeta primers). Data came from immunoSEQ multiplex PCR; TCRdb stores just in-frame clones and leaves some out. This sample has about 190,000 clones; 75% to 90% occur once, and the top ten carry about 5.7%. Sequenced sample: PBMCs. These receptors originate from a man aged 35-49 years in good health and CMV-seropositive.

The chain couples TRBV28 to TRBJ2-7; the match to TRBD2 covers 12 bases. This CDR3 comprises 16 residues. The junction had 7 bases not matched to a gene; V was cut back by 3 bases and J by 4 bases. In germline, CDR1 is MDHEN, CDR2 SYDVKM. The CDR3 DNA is TGTGCCAGCAGTTTCGGGCTAGCGGGGGGGCTGTACGAGCAGTACTTC. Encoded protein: CASSFGLAGGLYEQYF.

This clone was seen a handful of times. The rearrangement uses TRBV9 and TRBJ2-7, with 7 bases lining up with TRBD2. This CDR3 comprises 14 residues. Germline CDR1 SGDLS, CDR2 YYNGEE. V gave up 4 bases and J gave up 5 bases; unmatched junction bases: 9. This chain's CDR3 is CASSTGGPVNEQYF. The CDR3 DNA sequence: TGTGCCAGCAGCACGGGGGGTCCAGTCAACGAGCAGTACTTC.

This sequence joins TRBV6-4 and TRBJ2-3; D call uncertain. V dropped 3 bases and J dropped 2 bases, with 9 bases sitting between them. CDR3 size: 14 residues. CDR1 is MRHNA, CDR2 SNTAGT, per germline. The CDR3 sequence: CASSEATATDTQYF. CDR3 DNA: TGTGCCAGCAGTGAAGCAACAGCCACAGATACGCAGTATTTT.

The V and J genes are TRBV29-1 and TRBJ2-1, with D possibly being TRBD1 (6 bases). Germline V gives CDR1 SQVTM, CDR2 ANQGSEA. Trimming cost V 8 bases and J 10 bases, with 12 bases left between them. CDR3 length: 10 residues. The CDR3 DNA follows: TGCAGCACCCCGGGACAAGAGCAGTTCTTC. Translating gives CSTPGQEQFF.

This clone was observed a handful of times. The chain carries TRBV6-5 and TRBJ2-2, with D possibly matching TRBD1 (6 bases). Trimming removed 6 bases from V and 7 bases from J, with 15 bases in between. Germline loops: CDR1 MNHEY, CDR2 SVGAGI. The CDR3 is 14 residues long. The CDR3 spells CASRKIQGHGELFF. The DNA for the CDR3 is TGTGCCAGCAGAAAGATTCAGGGGCACGGGGAGCTGTTTTTT.

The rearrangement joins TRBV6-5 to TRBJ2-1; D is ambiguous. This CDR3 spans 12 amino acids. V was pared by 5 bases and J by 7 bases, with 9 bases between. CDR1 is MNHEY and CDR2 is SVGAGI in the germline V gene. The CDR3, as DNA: TGTGCCAGCAGTAGAGGATGGAATGAGCAGTTCTTC. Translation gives CASSRGWNEQFF.

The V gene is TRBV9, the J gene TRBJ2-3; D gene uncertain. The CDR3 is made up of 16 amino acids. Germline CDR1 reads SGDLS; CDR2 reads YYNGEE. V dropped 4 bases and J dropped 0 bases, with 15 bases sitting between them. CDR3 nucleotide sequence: TGTGCCAGCAGCCTAGATAGGTTGGGCAGCACAGATACGCAGTATTTT. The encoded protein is CASSLDRLGSTDTQYF.

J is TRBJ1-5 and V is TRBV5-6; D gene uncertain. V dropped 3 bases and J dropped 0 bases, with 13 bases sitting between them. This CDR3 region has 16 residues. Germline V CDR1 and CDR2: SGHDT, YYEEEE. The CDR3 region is CASSYSRRSSNQPQHF. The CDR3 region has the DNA TGTGCCAGCAGCTACTCACGGCGGTCTAGCAATCAGCCCCAGCATTTT.

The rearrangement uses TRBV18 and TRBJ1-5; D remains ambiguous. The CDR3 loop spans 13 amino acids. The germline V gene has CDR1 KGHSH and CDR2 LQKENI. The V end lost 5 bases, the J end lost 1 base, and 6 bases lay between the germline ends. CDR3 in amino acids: CASSSTSNQPQHF. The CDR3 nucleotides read TGTGCCAGCTCATCCACAAGCAATCAGCCCCAGCATTTT.

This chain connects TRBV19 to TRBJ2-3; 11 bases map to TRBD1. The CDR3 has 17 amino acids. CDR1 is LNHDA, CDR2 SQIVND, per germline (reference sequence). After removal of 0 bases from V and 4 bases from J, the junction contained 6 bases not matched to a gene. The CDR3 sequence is CASSIDPPGQGADTQYF. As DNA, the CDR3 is TGTGCCAGTAGTATAGATCCACCGGGACAGGGGGCAGATACGCAGTATTTT.

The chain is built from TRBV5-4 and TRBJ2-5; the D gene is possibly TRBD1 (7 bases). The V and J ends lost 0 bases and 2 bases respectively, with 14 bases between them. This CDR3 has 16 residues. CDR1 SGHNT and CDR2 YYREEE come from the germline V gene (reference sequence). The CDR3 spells CASSLGQGGGQETQYF. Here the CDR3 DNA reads TGTGCCAGCAGCTTGGGACAGGGAGGTGGACAAGAGACCCAGTACTTC.

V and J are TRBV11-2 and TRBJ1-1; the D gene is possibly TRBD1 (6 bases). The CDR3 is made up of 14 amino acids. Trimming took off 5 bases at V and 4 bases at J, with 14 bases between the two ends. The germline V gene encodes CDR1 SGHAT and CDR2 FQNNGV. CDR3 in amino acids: CASSPWGLGTEAFF. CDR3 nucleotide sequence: TGTGCCAGCAGCCCGTGGGGGCTTGGCACTGAAGCTTTCTTT.

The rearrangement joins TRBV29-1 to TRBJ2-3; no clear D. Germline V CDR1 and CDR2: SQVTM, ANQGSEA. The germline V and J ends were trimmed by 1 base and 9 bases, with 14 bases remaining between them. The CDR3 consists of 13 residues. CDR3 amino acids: CSVEGPFPKTQYF. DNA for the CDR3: TGCAGCGTTGAAGGGCCCTTCCCAAAGACGCAGTATTTT.

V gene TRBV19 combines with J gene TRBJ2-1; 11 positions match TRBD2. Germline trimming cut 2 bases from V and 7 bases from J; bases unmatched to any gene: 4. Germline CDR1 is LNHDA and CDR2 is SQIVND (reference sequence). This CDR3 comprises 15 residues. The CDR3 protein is CASSITSGGNNEQFF. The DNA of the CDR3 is TGTGCCAGTAGTATAACTAGCGGGGGTAATAATGAGCAGTTCTTC.

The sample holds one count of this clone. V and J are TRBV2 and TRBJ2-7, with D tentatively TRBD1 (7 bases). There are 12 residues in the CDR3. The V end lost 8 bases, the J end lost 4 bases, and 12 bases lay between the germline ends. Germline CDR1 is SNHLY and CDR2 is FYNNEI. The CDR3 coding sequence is TGTGCCAGCCAACAGGGGACTTACGAGCAGTACTTC. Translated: CASQQGTYEQYF.

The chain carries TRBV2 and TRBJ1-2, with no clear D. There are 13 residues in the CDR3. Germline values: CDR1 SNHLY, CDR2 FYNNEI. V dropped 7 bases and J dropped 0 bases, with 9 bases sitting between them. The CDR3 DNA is TGTGCCAGCATCCCTCCCCCTAACTATGGCTACACCTTC. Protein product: CASIPPPNYGYTF.

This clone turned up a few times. The CDR3 is CASSFSHGQSSSGNTIYF. For the CDR3, the DNA is TGTGCCAGCAGTTTTAGCCATGGACAGTCAAGCTCTGGAAACACCATATATTTT. The chain couples TRBV28 to TRBJ1-3; D perhaps matches TRBD1 (6 bases). Trimming removed 3 bases from V and 0 bases from J, with 18 bases in between. This CDR3 is built from 18 residues. The V gene's germline CDR1 is MDHEN and CDR2 SYDVKM. Using reference TRBV28 and TRBJ1-3 for the parts outside the CDR3, the full variable domain is DVKVTQSSRYLVKRTGEKVFLECVQDMDHENMFWYRQDPGLGLRLIYFSYDVKMKEKGDIPEGYSVSREKKERFSLILESASTNQTSMYLCASSFSHGQSSSGNTIYFGEGSWLTVV.

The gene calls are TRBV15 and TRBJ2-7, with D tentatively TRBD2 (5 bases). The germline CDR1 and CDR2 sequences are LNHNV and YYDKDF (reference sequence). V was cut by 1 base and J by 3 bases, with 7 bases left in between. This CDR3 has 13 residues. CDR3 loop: CATSRGAVYEQYF. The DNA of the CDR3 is TGTGCCACCAGCAGAGGAGCGGTCTACGAGCAGTACTTC.

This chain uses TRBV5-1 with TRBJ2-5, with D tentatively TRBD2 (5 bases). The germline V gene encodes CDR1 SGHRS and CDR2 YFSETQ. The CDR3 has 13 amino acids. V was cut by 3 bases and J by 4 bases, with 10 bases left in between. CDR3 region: CASSSGGGETQYF. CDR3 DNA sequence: TGCGCCAGCAGCTCGGGTGGAGGAGAGACCCAGTACTTC.

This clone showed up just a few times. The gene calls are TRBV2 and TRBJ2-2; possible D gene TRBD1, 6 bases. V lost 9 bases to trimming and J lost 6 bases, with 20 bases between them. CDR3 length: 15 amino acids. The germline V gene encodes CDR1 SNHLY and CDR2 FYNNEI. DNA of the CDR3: TGTGCCAGGGGACCAGAAGGGGGTGGGGCCGGGGAGCTGTTTTTT. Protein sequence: CARGPEGGGAGELFF.